Each of the 31 T cell receptor beta chains below was sequenced from the same sample in a study of cytomegalovirus exposure and HLA in healthy donors. This PCR relied on a set of 60 Vbeta primers and 13 Jbeta primers. Sequencing used immunoSEQ multiplex PCR; TCRdb keeps in-frame clones, though not all of them. The sample lists about 120,000 clones, less than 10% occurring once. The sample comprised PBMCs. These TCRs come from a woman aged 40 to 55 in good health and CMV-seropositive.

The chain carries TRBV27 and TRBJ1-2; D call uncertain. From germline, CDR1 is MNHEY and CDR2 SMNVEV (reference sequence). Trimming removed 8 bases from V and 8 bases from J, with 12 bases in between. This CDR3 region has 11 residues. The CDR3 sequence: CASYSGWGYTF. CDR3 nucleotides: TGTGCCAGCTATTCGGGGTGGGGCTACACCTTC.

The V gene is TRBV13, the J gene TRBJ1-2, with a possible D match to TRBD1 (6 bases). Trimming stripped 4 bases from V and 6 bases from J, with 9 bases between. The CDR3 totals 12 residues. Germline V gives CDR1 PRHDT, CDR2 FYEKMQ (reference sequence). CDR3 nucleotides: TGTGCCAGCAGCTCTAGGGGGAATGGCTACACCTTC. Residues: CASSSRGNGYTF.

This clone came up a few times. The gene calls are TRBV6-5 and TRBJ1-1, with D possibly being TRBD1 (6 bases). The CDR3 consists of 15 residues. Trimming removed 2 bases at V and 0 bases at J, with 10 bases between. Per germline, CDR1 MNHEY and CDR2 SVGAGI. CDR3 sequence (DNA): TGTGCCAGCAGTTACCAGGCAGGGGTGAACACTGAAGCTTTCTTT. The encoded protein is CASSYQAGVNTEAFF.

The chain links TRBV5-1 to TRBJ1-4; 8 nucleotides align to TRBD1. Germline V lookup: CDR1 SGHRS, CDR2 YFSETQ. This CDR3 contains 14 residues. V shed 9 bases and J 4 bases; nucleotides not matched to a gene: 8. The CDR3 coding sequence is TGCGCCATCCTATCGGACAGGGATAATGAAAAACTGTTTTTT. Translation gives CAILSDRDNEKLFF.

This clone came up a few times. J is TRBJ1-2 and V is TRBV6-5; 8 bases match TRBD1. Losses at the gene ends were 7 bases for V and 2 bases for J; bases not matched to a gene: 6. The CDR3 is made up of 14 amino acids. Germline loops: CDR1 MNHEY, CDR2 SVGAGI. In DNA form, the CDR3 reads TGTGCCAGCAAGACCAGGGGGCGCAACTATGGCTACACCTTC. This codes for CASKTRGRNYGYTF.

This chain joins TRBV5-1 and TRBJ1-4; TRBD1 matches at 7 bases. The CDR3 runs 16 residues. CDR1 SGHRS and CDR2 YFSETQ come from the germline V gene. Trimming removed 1 base from V and 4 bases from J; junction bases left unmatched: 7. DNA of the CDR3: TGCGCCAGCAGCTTGAATACGGGGGACAGTAATGAAAAACTGTTTTTT. Amino acids: CASSLNTGDSNEKLFF.

This clone has only a few counts. V is TRBV27 and J is TRBJ1-2, with TRBD1 matching 8 bases. Germline loops: CDR1 MNHEY, CDR2 SMNVEV (reference sequence). The CDR3 covers 15 residues. V lost 6 bases, J lost 0 bases, and 6 bases stayed unmatched. The DNA of the CDR3 is TGTGCCAGCAGCCACCGACAGGGGTCTAACTATGGCTACACCTTC. Translating it yields CASSHRQGSNYGYTF.

This clone has just a few counts. The chain recombines TRBV18 with TRBJ1-1; perhaps TRBD1 as D (5 bases). Germline CDR1 KGHSH, CDR2 LQKENI. CDR3 length equals 15 residues. V dropped 2 bases and J dropped 4 bases, with 14 bases sitting between them. The CDR3, as DNA: TGTGCCAGCTCACCAAGTCAGGGCTGGGGCACTGAAGCTTTCTTT. Encoded protein: CASSPSQGWGTEAFF.

This clone was seen more than once but under ten times. The V and J genes are TRBV5-3 and TRBJ1-6, with D possibly TRBD1 on 6 matching bases. TRBV5-3 is an ORF; its function is uncertain. The length of the CDR3 is 21 residues. Trimming took off 4 bases at V and 4 bases at J, with 30 bases between the two ends. CDR3 coding DNA: TGTGCCAGAAGCGGCGACGTTCCGGTAGACAGGCCTTCGATATATAATTCACCCCTCCACTTT. This gives the protein CARSGDVPVDRPSIYNSPLHF.

This clone has only a few counts. The V call is TRBV5-1, the J call TRBJ1-1, with 9 bases lining up with TRBD1. Germline V gene lookup returns CDR1 SGHRS and CDR2 YFSETQ. With 3 bases clipped from V and 1 base from J, the junction kept 4 bases outside the gene matches. The CDR3 extends over 15 amino acids. The CDR3 region is CASSSGQGSNTEAFF. The CDR3 DNA sequence: TGCGCCAGCAGCTCGGGACAGGGCTCGAACACTGAAGCTTTCTTT.

The table lists this clone with a few counts. The CDR3 nucleotides are TGTGCCAGCAGCTTCGTCCGACAGGGGATCGATGAGCAGTTCTTC. Translated, it gives CASSFVRQGIDEQFF. The chain links TRBV28 to TRBJ2-1; 8 bases match TRBD1. The trim removed 6 bases at V and 8 bases at J, leaving 12 bases unmatched. Germline values: CDR1 MDHEN, CDR2 SYDVKM. The CDR3 extends over 15 amino acids.

This clone turned up a few times. The chain links TRBV27 to TRBJ1-1; D gene unclear. Trimming removed 6 bases from V and 0 bases from J, with 8 bases in between. The CDR3 runs 13 residues. Germline CDR1 MNHEY, CDR2 SMNVEV (reference sequence). The CDR3 coding sequence is TGTGCCAGCAGCCTAGCCATGAACACTGAAGCTTTCTTT. Amino acid sequence: CASSLAMNTEAFF.

This chain uses TRBV9 with TRBJ1-1, with TRBD1 matching over 10 bases. This CDR3 spans 19 amino acids. Unmatched junction bases numbered 17, after V lost 0 bases and J lost 6 bases. CDR1 SGDLS and CDR2 YYNGEE come from the germline V gene. CDR3 region: CASSVGHIRGTGDQPEAFF. DNA for the CDR3: TGTGCCAGCAGCGTAGGTCATATTCGCGGGACAGGGGACCAGCCTGAAGCTTTCTTT.

This chain joins TRBV28 and TRBJ1-5; D unresolved. Trimming took 6 bases from V and 5 from J, leaving 17 bases between them. The CDR3 covers 15 residues. The V gene's germline CDR1 is MDHEN and CDR2 SYDVKM. CDR3 coding DNA: TGTGCCAGCAGCCCGGACTGGAGGCGGGATCAGCCCCAGCATTTT. Its translation is CASSPDWRRDQPQHF.

CDR3 amino acids: CASSFGNQGDTEAFF. CDR3 nucleotide sequence: TGTGCCAGCAGCTTCGGAAATCAGGGGGACACTGAAGCTTTCTTT. This rearrangement joins TRBV11-2 to TRBJ1-1; 7 bases are shared with TRBD1. The CDR3 length is 15 residues. V was pared by 3 bases and J by 3 bases, with 7 bases of the junction left unmatched. Per the germline V gene, CDR1 is SGHAT and CDR2 is FQNNGV.

This clone came up a few times. Other DNA sequences in this sample translate to the same CDR3. J is TRBJ1-1 and V is TRBV5-1; 10 bases are a match to TRBD1. Germline-derived CDR1 and CDR2 are SGHRS and YFSETQ. The CDR3 runs 14 residues. The V segment lost 3 bases and the J segment 4 bases; nucleotides outside the gene matches: 3. CDR3 in amino acids: CASSSRTGGTEAFF. CDR3 coding DNA: TGCGCCAGCAGCTCGAGGACAGGGGGCACTGAAGCTTTCTTT.

This clone was picked up a small number of times. The J gene is TRBJ2-1, the V gene TRBV15, with 8 positions matching TRBD2. The CDR3 has 16 amino acids. Looked up from germline, CDR1 is LNHNV and CDR2 is YYDKDF (reference sequence). V lost 5 bases to trimming and J lost 4 bases; unmatched junction nucleotides: 10. CDR3 coding DNA: TGTGCCACCAGCTTTAACCTCGGGGGGGCTTACAATGAGCAGTTCTTC. Translation gives CATSFNLGGAYNEQFF.

The chain combines TRBV5-6 with TRBJ2-3; 14 bases agree with TRBD2. The end of the DNA is better explained by TRBJ2-5, so the J call may be wrong. CDR1 and CDR2 from the germline V gene are SGHDT and YYEEEE. The CDR3 length is 17 residues. CDR3 sequence (DNA): TGTGCCAGCAGCGGGGGACTAGCGGGGGACTCGGGAGAGACCCAGTACTTC. It encodes CASSGGLAGDSGETQYF.

This chain uses TRBV7-9 with TRBJ1-2; D may be TRBD1 (6 bases). V was cut by 1 base and J by 0 bases, with 12 bases left in between. The CDR3 is made up of 16 amino acids. Germline V CDR1 and CDR2: SEHNR, FQNEAQ (reference sequence). The CDR3 is CASSLDDRTANYGYTF. The CDR3 DNA follows: TGTGCCAGCAGCTTAGACGACAGGACAGCTAACTATGGCTACACCTTC.

This clone has more than one count but fewer than ten. The rearrangement joins TRBV7-9 to TRBJ1-2; no clear D. The CDR3 extends over 15 amino acids. The V and J ends lost 3 bases and 0 bases respectively, with 11 bases between them. Per the germline V gene, CDR1 is SEHNR and CDR2 is FQNEAQ (reference sequence). CDR3 loop: CASSFVNSPNYGYTF. In DNA, the CDR3 is TGTGCCAGCAGCTTTGTTAACAGCCCTAACTATGGCTACACCTTC.

The chain joins TRBV7-2 to TRBJ2-7; 7 bases are a match to TRBD1. This CDR3 region has 16 residues. V gave up 2 bases and J gave up 1 base; unmatched junction bases: 8. Germline V gene sequence: CDR1 SGHTA, CDR2 FQGNSA. CDR3 sequence: CASSLRSGTESYEQYF. DNA of the CDR3: TGTGCCAGCAGCTTAAGGTCCGGGACAGAGTCCTACGAGCAGTACTTC.

The genes are TRBV10-1 and TRBJ2-4; TRBD2 matches 12 bases. The CDR3 consists of 15 residues. Germline CDR1 is WNHNN and CDR2 is SYGVQD (reference sequence). Losses at the gene ends were 6 bases for V and 6 bases for J; bases not matched to a gene: 6. The CDR3 loop reads CASSSSGGAPNIQYF. CDR3 sequence (DNA): TGCGCCAGCAGCTCTAGCGGGGGGGCCCCAAACATTCAGTACTTC.

The rearrangement links TRBV7-2 to TRBJ2-2; D might be TRBD2 (7 bases). V lost 5 bases to trimming and J lost 7 bases, with 14 bases between them. The CDR3 sequence is 14 residues long. Germline V gene sequence: CDR1 SGHTA, CDR2 FQGNSA. The CDR3 region is CASSLGGLSGELFF. The CDR3 DNA sequence: TGTGCCAGCAGCCTGGGGGGGCTCAGCGGGGAGCTGTTTTTT.

This clone was observed a handful of times. This chain connects TRBV7-9 to TRBJ1-5; a possible D gene is TRBD1 (6 bases). V was pared by 5 bases and J by 3 bases, with 14 bases between. Looked up from germline, CDR1 is SEHNR and CDR2 is FQNEAQ (reference sequence). CDR3 length: 15 amino acids. The CDR3 sequence is CASSPPGDNNQPQHF. CDR3 bases: TGTGCCAGCAGCCCCCCAGGGGACAACAATCAGCCCCAGCATTTT.

This clone occurred a few times. The chain uses TRBV7-2 and TRBJ1-6; D remains ambiguous. CDR3 length: 15 residues. Germline CDR1 reads SGHTA; CDR2 reads FQGNSA. V gave up 1 base and J gave up 10 bases, with 14 bases separating them. For the CDR3, the DNA is TGTGCCAGCAGCTTAGGAAGCACAGTTAGGTCACCCCTCCACTTT. Translation: CASSLGSTVRSPLHF.

The sample holds a few counts of this clone. J is TRBJ2-7 and V is TRBV7-9, with 7 nucleotides matching TRBD2. CDR1 and CDR2 (germline): SEHNR, FQNEAQ (reference sequence). J was trimmed by 5 bases and V by 7 bases; bases with no gene match: 11. The CDR3 runs to 14 residues. CDR3 region: CASTRSGERNEQYF. The CDR3 region has the DNA TGTGCCAGCACCCGAAGCGGGGAAAGAAACGAGCAGTACTTC.

The rearrangement links TRBV5-1 to TRBJ1-3; TRBD1 is a possible D gene (5 bases). V lost 4 bases and J 0 bases, leaving 8 bases between the germline ends. CDR1 is SGHRS and CDR2 is YFSETQ in the germline V gene. The CDR3 covers 14 residues. CDR3 amino acids: CASSPTGSGNTIYF. The CDR3 nucleotides are TGCGCCAGCAGCCCAACAGGCTCTGGAAACACCATATATTTT.

The V and J genes are TRBV5-6 and TRBJ2-1; 7 bases fit TRBD2. The CDR3 is made up of 17 amino acids. Unmatched junction bases numbered 6, after V lost 0 bases and J lost 0 bases. Germline CDR1 SGHDT, CDR2 YYEEEE. The CDR3 nucleotides read TGTGCCAGCAGCTTGGGGGGGGGAAGCAGCTCCTACAATGAGCAGTTCTTC. This translates into CASSLGGGSSSYNEQFF.

This clone showed up just a few times. V is TRBV7-6 and J is TRBJ2-2; the D gene is possibly TRBD2 (6 bases). V lost 2 bases and J 2 bases, leaving 9 bases between the germline ends. CDR1 and CDR2 (germline): SGHVS, FNYEAQ. The CDR3 has 15 residues. The chain's CDR3 is CASSLRGYNTGELFF. The CDR3 DNA follows: TGTGCCAGCAGCTTACGGGGGTACAACACCGGGGAGCTGTTTTTT.

This clone was observed a handful of times. This chain uses TRBV7-8 with TRBJ2-5, with D possibly matching TRBD1 (6 bases). V lost 3 bases and J 5 bases, leaving 19 bases between the germline ends. The CDR3 is 16 amino acids. Germline V CDR1 and CDR2: SGHVS, FQNEAQ. CDR3 nucleotides: TGTGCCAGCAGCTTCTATCTGCCCAGGGGTGGGGAGACCCAGTACTTC. Translated, it gives CASSFYLPRGGETQYF.

At least ten counts were recorded for this clone. The V and J genes are TRBV5-1 and TRBJ1-1; 8 bases match TRBD1. The germline gives CDR1 SGHRS, CDR2 YFSETQ. Losses at the gene ends were 7 bases for V and 4 bases for J; bases not matched to a gene: 9. The CDR3 is 14 amino acids. The CDR3 protein is CASRLTGEGTEAFF. The CDR3 nucleotides read TGCGCCAGCCGACTGACAGGGGAAGGCACTGAAGCTTTCTTT.